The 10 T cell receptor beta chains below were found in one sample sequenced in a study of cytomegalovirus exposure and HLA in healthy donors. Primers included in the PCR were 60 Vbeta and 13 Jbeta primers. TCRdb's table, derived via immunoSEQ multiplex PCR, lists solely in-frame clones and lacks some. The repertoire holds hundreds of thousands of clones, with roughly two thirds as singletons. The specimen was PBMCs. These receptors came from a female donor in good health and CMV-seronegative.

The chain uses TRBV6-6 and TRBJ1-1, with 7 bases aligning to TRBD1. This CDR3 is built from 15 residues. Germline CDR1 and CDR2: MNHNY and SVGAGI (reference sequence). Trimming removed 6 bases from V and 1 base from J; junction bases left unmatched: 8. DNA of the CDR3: TGTGCCAGCAGCTCCCCGACAGGGAGGAACACTGAAGCTTTCTTT. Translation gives CASSSPTGRNTEAFF.

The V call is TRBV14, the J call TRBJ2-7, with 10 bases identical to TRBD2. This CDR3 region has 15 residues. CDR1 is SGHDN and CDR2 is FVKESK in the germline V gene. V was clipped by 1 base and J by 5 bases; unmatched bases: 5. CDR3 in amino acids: CASSQASGGAHEQYF. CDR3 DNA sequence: TGTGCCAGCAGCCAAGCGAGCGGGGGGGCCCACGAGCAGTACTTC.

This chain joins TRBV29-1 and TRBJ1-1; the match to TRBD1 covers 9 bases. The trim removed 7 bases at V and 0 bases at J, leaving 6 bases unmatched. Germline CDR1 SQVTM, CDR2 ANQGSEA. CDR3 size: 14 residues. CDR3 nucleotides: TGCAGCGGAAGGGACAGGGAGATGAACACTGAAGCTTTCTTT. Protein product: CSGRDREMNTEAFF.

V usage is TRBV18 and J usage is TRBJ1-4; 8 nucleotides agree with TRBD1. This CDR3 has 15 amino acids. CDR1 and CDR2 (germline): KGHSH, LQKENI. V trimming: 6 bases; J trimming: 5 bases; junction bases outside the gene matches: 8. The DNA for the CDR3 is TGTGCCAGCTCCGAGCAACAGGGGGGAAATGAAAAACTGTTTTTT. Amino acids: CASSEQQGGNEKLFF.

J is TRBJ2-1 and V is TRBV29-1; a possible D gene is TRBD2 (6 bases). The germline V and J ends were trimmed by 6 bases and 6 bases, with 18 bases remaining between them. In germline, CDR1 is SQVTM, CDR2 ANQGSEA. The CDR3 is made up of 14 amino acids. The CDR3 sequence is CSVKLAPQVNEQFF. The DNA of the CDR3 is TGCAGCGTGAAACTAGCTCCCCAGGTCAATGAGCAGTTCTTC.

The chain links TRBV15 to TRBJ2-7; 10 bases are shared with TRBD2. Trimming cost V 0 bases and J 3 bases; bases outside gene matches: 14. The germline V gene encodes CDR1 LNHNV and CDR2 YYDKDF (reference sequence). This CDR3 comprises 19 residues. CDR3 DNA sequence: TGTGCCACCAGCAGAGATAATTTATTTGGTAGGACTAGCGGCTACGAGCAGTACTTC. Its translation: CATSRDNLFGRTSGYEQYF.

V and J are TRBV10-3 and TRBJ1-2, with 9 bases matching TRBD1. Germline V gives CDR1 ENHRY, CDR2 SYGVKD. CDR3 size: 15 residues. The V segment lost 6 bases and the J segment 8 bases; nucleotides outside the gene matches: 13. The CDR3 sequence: CAISRQPGTGRGYTF. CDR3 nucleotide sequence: TGTGCCATCAGCCGCCAGCCCGGGACAGGGAGGGGCTACACCTTC.

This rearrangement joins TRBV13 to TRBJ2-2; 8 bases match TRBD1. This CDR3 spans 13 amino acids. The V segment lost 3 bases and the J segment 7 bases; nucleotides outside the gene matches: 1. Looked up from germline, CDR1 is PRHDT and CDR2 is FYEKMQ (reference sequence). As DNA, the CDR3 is TGTGCCAGCAGCTTCGACAGGGGCGGGGAGCTGTTTTTT. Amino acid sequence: CASSFDRGGELFF.

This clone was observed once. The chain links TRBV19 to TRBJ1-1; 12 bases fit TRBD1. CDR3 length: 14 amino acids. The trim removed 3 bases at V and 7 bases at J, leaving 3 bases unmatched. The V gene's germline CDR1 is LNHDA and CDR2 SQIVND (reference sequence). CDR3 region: CASSMGQGALEAFF. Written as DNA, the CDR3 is TGTGCCAGTAGTATGGGACAGGGGGCTCTTGAAGCTTTCTTT.

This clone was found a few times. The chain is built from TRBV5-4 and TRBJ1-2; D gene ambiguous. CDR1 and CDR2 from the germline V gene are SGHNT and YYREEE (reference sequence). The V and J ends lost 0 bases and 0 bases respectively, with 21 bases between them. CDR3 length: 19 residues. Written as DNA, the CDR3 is TGTGCCAGCAGCTTGGCCAATCAGATTTTTCCTTATTCTAACTATGGCTACACCTTC. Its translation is CASSLANQIFPYSNYGYTF.